This T cell receptor beta chain appears in the sequencing data of a study of regulatory T cells in long-lasting Graves disease. According to the study, TCR beta libraries were built with iRepertoire HTBI primers and CDR3-region Arm-PCR. TCRdb processed the multiplex PCR reads anew with MiXCR; each CDR3 protein has one entry. The repertoire holds approximately 470,000 distinct CDR3 sequences, with 15% to 20% as singletons. V was clipped by 1 base and J by 0 bases, with 7 bases between them. CDR1 GTSNPN and CDR2 SVGIG come from the germline V gene (reference sequence). The CDR3 contains 14 residues. This sample's time point: newly diagnosed GD, antithyroid drugs for less than 3 months. There was RNA extracted from PBMCs, and the TCR library was made from it. Separately, the same data were catalogued under a study of T cells in Graves' hyperthyroidism and ophthalmopathy.

The specimen was peripheral blood mononuclear cells (PBMCs), collected at new diagnosis, from a patient treated with antithyroid drugs. The source of this sequence is a man aged 35-49 years with Graves disease. The chain is built from TRBV30 and TRBJ2-1, with D perhaps matching TRBD1 or TRBD2 (5 bases each). The CDR3 is CAWSAGSSYNEQFF. CDR3 DNA sequence: TGTGCCTGGAGTGCAGGGAGCTCCTACAATGAGCAGTTCTTC.